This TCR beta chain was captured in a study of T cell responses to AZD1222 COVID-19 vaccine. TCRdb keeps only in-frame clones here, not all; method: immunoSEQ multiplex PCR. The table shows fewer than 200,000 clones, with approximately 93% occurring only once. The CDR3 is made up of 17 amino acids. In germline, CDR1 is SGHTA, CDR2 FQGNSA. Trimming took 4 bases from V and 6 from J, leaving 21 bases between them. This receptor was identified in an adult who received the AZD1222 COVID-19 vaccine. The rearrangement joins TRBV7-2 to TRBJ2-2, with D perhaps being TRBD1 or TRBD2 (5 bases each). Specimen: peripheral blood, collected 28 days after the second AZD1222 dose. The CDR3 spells CASSSGTGGLAAGELFF. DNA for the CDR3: TGTGCCAGCAGCTCGGGGACCGGCGGCCTAGCAGCCGGGGAGCTGTTTTTT. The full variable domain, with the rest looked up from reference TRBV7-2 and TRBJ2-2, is GAGVSQSPSNKVTEKGKDVELRCDPISGHTALYWYRQSLGQGLEFLIYFQGNSAPDKSGLPSDRFSAERTGGSVSTLTIQRTQQEDSAVYLCASSSGTGGLAAGELFFGEGSRLTVL.